A selection of T cell receptor beta chains follows, all from one sample in a study. TCRdb redid the calling of the reads with MiXCR, one entry per CDR3 protein. Found here are over 14,000 distinct CDR3 sequences, around 32% of them singletons; the top ten hold 15% to 20%. The sample taken for sequencing was blood. Receptor source: a human donor. Each CDR3 is given with its conserved first and last residue. The D gene is left open where the match is weak. For some rows the clone size is stated as once, few or many, or as a class when expanded; others skip it.

abundance,v_gene,j_gene,d_gene,CDR3nt,CDR3aa
many,TRBV29-1,TRBJ1-2,TRBD1,TGCAGCGTTGTATGGGGAAGACAGGGTTTGAGCTATGGCTACACCTTC,CSVVWGRQGLSYGYTF
NA,TRBV4-3,TRBJ1-3,TRBD1,TGCGCCAGCAGCCCACGGACAGGGGGCTCTGGAAACACCATATATTTT,CASSPRTGGSGNTIYF
many,TRBV4-3,TRBJ1-5,NA,TGCGCCAGCAGCCAACAGGCGAATCAGCCCCAGCATTTT,CASSQQANQPQHF
NA,TRBV4-2,TRBJ1-6,TRBD1,TGTGCCAGCAGCGCTTCATCGGAGGGTCGACAGGGACGCGGTAATTCACCCCTCCACTTT,CASSASSEGRQGRGNSPLHF
NA,TRBV6-2/TRBV6-3,TRBJ1-1,TRBD1,TGTGCCAGCAGACCCCCCTCCCGGTGGACAGGGAACACTGAAGCTTTCTTT,CASRPPSRWTGNTEAFF
few,TRBV18,TRBJ2-7,NA,TGTGCCAGCTCACCCCCTCACGGAGGCGAGCAGTACTTC,CASSPPHGGEQYF
NA,TRBV6-1,TRBJ2-7,NA,TGTGCCAGCAGTGAACAGGGTTCCTCCTACGAGCAGTACTTC,CASSEQGSSYEQYF
many,TRBV7-8,TRBJ2-1,NA,TGTGCCAGCAGCTTAATAGGGGGGCGGAGGAATGAGCAGTTCTTC,CASSLIGGRRNEQFF
many,TRBV20-1,TRBJ1-5,NA,TGCAGTGCTAGGGACACCTATAGCAATCAGCCCCAGCATTTT,CSARDTYSNQPQHF
few,TRBV4-2,TRBJ2-3,TRBD2,TGTGCCAGCAGCCAAGATCCTAGCGGGAATTGGGGCACAGATACGCAGTATTTT,CASSQDPSGNWGTDTQYF
NA,TRBV14,TRBJ1-1,TRBD1,TGTGCCAGCAGCCCCGACGGGACAGGGAGAAAGGACACTGAAGCTTTCTTT,CASSPDGTGRKDTEAFF
many,TRBV4-3,TRBJ1-5,NA,TGCGCCAGCAGCCAAGATGGCCAGGAGCAGCCCCAGCATTTT,CASSQDGQEQPQHF
medium-sized,TRBV29-1,TRBJ1-1,NA,TGCAGCGTTGAGAGGTACGGTGAAGCTTTCTTT,CSVERYGEAFF
NA,TRBV4-2,TRBJ1-3,NA,TGTGCCAGCAGCCCCCAACGTAACGACAGAGCTGGAAACACCATATATTTT,CASSPQRNDRAGNTIYF
many,TRBV4-2,TRBJ1-5,NA,TGTGCCAGCAGCCAAGATTGGAGGCAGACTCAGCCCCAGCATTTT,CASSQDWRQTQPQHF
few,TRBV5-1,TRBJ2-3,TRBD2,TGCGCCAGCAGCTTGGCAAGGGCGGGAGGCACGCAGTATTTT,CASSLARAGGTQYF
NA,TRBV4-2,TRBJ2-2,NA,TGTGCCAGCAGCCAAGTGGGAGGGGAGCTGTTTTTT,CASSQVGGELFF
once,TRBV4-2,TRBJ2-1,NA,TGTGCCAACAGCCAAGTGGGCCTTAGTGGCAACTATGAGCAGTTCTTC,CANSQVGLSGNYEQFF
many,TRBV4-3,TRBJ1-1,NA,TGCGCCAGCAGCCAAGTGGTTGGGGAAGCTTTCTTT,CASSQVVGEAFF
many,TRBV4-2,TRBJ2-3,NA,TGTGCCAGCAGCCAAGATGGGGAAAGGGCAGATACGCAGTATTTT,CASSQDGERADTQYF
few,TRBV4-3,TRBJ1-1,NA,TGCGCCAGCAGCCACGGAACGGGGGGACCTGGCTCTGAAGCTTTCTTT,CASSHGTGGPGSEAFF
NA,TRBV18,TRBJ1-5,NA,TGTGCCAGCTCACTGTCGATACAGATTAGCAATCAGCCCCAGCATTTT,CASSLSIQISNQPQHF
many,TRBV18,TRBJ1-5,NA,TGTGCCAGCTCACTAAGGGGCCCGGGACAAAACAATCAGCCCCAGCATTTT,CASSLRGPGQNNQPQHF
NA,TRBV30,TRBJ1-5,NA,TGTGCCTGGAGTAAGGGGACAAATCAGCCCCAGCATTTT,CAWSKGTNQPQHF
many,TRBV4-2,TRBJ1-4,TRBD1,TGTGCCAGCAGCCAAGACCACAGGGGTAATGAAAAACTGTTTTTT,CASSQDHRGNEKLFF
medium-sized,TRBV6-2/TRBV6-3,TRBJ1-1,NA,TGTGCCAGCAGTTACCCACGGCAGAACACTGAAGCTTTCTTT,CASSYPRQNTEAFF
many,TRBV29-1,TRBJ1-1,NA,TGCAGCGTTAGATGGCAGGGGAACACTGAAGCTTTCTTT,CSVRWQGNTEAFF
many,TRBV29-1,TRBJ2-7,NA,TGCAGCGCCGAAGGGCTAGTCACCTCCTACGAGCAGTACTTC,CSAEGLVTSYEQYF
medium-sized,TRBV4-3,TRBJ2-1,NA,TGCGCCAGCAGCCATGAGGGCTGGGGGAACAATGAGCAGTTCTTC,CASSHEGWGNNEQFF
medium-sized,TRBV18,TRBJ2-5,NA,TGTGCCAGCTCACCACGCGGGGAGACCCAGTACTTC,CASSPRGETQYF
NA,TRBV4-1,TRBJ2-5,NA,TGCGCCAGCAGCCACAGGATACATGCGGGGGAGGGCACAGGGAAAGGAGAGACCCAGTACTTC,CASSHRIHAGEGTGKGETQYF
NA,TRBV7-3,TRBJ1-5,NA,TGTGCCAGCAGTTTACTAGGGGGCAATCAGCCCCAGCATTTT,CASSLLGGNQPQHF
NA,TRBV4-3,TRBJ1-1,NA,TGCGCCAGCAGCCAAGGGGCTACGGGCAGCAGTCTTGAAGCTTTCTTT,CASSQGATGSSLEAFF
NA,TRBV5-1,TRBJ2-7,NA,TGCGCCAGCAGCTTGGGGACAGTGACAGAATACGAGCAGTACTTC,CASSLGTVTEYEQYF
NA,TRBV11-2,TRBJ2-1,NA,TGTGCCAGCAGCTTTGGCGGGACCACAGATACGCAGTTCTTC,CASSFGGTTDTQFF